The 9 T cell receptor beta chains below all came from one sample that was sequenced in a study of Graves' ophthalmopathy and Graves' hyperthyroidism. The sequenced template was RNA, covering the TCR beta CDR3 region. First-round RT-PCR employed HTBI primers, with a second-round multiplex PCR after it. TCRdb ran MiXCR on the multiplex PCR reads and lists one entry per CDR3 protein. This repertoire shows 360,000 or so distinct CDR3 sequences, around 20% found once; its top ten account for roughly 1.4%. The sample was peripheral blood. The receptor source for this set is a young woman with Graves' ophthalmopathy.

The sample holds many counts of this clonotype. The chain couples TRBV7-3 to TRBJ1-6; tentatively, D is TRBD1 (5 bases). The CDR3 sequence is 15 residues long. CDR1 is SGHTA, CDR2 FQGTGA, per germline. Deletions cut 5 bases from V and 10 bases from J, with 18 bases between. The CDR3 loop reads CASSDDGGWGSPLHF. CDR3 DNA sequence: TGTGCCAGCAGCGATGACGGGGGGTGGGGATCACCCCTCCACTTT.

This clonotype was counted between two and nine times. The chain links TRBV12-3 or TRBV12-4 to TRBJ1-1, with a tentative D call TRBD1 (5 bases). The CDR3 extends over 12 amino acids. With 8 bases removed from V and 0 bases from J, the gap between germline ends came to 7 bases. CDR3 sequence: CASHRLNTEAFF. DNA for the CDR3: TGTGCCAGCCACAGGCTGAACACTGAAGCTTTCTTT.

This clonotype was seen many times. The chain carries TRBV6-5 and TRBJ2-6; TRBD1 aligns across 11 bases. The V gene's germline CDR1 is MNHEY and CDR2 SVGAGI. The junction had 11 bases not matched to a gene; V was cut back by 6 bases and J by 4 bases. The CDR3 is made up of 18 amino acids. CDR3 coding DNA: TGTGCCAGCAGATCTATAGGGACAGGGGGTTTCGGGGCCAACGTCCTGACTTTC. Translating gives CASRSIGTGGFGANVLTF.

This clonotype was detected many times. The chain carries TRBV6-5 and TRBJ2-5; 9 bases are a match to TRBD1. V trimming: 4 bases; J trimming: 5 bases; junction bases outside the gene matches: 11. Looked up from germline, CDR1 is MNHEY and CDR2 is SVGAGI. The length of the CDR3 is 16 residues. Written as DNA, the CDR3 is TGTGCCAGCAGTTGGAGGGGAACAGGGGGCCGTGAGACCCAGTACTTC. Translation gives CASSWRGTGGRETQYF.

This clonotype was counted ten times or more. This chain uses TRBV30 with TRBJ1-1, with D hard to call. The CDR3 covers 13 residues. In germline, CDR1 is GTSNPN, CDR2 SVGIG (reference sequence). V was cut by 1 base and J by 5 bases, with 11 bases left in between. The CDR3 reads CAWSATDPTEAFF. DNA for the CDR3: TGTGCCTGGAGTGCCACAGACCCTACTGAAGCTTTCTTT.

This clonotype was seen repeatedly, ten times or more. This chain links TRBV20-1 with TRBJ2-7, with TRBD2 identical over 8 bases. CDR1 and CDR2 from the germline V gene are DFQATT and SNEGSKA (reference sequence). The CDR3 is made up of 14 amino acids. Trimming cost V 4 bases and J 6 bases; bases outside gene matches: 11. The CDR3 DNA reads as TGCAGTGCTAAACCGGGACTAGGGGTCCGCGAGCAGTACTTC. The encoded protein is CSAKPGLGVREQYF.

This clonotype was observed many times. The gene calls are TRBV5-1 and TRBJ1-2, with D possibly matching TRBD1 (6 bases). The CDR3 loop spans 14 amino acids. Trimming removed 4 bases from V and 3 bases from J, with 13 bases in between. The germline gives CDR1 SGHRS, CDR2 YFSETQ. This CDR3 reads CASSPGGRDYGYTF. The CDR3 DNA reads TGCGCCAGCAGCCCGGGGGGCAGGGACTATGGCTACACCTTC. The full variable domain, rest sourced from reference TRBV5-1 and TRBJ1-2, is KAGVTQTPRYLIKTRGQQVTLSCSPISGHRSVSWYQQTPGQGLQFLFEYFSETQRNKGNFPGRFSGRQFSNSRSEMNVSTLELGDSALYLCASSPGGRDYGYTFGSGTRLTVV.

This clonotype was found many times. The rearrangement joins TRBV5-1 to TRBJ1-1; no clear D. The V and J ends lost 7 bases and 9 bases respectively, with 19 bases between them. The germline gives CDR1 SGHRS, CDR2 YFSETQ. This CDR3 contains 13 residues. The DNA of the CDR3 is TGCGCCAGCTCTGATGGACCCTTCGGGAAAGCTTTCTTT. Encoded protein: CASSDGPFGKAFF.

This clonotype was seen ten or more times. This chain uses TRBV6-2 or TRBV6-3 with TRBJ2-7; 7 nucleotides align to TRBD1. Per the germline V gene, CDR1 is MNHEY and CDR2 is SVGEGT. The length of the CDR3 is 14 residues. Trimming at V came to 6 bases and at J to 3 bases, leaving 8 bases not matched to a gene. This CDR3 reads CASREPGQNYEQYF. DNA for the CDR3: TGTGCCAGCAGGGAACCGGGACAGAACTACGAGCAGTACTTC.